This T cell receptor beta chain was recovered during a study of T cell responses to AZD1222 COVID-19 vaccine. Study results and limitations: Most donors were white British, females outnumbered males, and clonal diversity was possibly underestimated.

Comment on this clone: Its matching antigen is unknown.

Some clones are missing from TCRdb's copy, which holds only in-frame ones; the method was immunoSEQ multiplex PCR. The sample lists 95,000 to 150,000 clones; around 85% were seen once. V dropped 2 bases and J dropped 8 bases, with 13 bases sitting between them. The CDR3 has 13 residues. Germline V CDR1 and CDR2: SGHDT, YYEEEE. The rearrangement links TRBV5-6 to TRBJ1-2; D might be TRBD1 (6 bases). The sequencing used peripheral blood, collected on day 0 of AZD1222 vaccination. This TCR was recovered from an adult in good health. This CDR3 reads CASSFRTERGYTF. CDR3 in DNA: TGTGCCAGCAGCTTTCGGACAGAAAGGGGCTACACCTTC.